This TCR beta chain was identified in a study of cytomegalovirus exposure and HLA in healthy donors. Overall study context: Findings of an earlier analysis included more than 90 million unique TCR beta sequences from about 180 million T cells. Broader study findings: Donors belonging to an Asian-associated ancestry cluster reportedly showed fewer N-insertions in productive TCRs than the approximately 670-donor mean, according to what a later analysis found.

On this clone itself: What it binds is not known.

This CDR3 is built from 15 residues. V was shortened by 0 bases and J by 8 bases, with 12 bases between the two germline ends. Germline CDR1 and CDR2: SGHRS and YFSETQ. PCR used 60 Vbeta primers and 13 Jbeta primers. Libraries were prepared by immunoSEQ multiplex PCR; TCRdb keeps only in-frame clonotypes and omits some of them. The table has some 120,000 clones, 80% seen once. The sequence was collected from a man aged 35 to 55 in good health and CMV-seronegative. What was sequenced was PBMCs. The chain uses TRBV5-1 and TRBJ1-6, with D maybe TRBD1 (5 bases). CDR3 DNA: TGCGCCAGCAGCTTGGTGGGGGGTGCGGATTCACCCCTCCACTTT. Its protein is CASSLVGGADSPLHF.